This note documents a single T cell receptor (beta chain) sequence. The antigen remains unidentified. Germline V gives CDR1 KGHSH, CDR2 LQKENI. Trimming cost V 3 bases and J 8 bases; bases outside gene matches: 8. The CDR3 length is 14 residues. This record comes from a study of T cell responses to AZD1222 COVID-19 vaccine. Across the whole study: Second-dose timings of about 4 or about 12 weeks were pooled. General study results and limits: The reported proportion of spike-specific TCRs targeting unmutated variant regions was nearly half. Samples come after the peak T cell response, not at day 14. Clonal diversity was possibly underestimated, and white British individuals and females predominated among donors.

Profiled with immunoSEQ multiplex PCR; TCRdb holds only in-frame clones, not every one. The table records 73,000 or so clones, roughly four fifths of them present only once. The chain has TRBV18 and TRBJ1-2, with 8 bases that match TRBD1. The receptor was isolated from an adult in good health. The specimen was peripheral blood, collected on day 0 of AZD1222 vaccination. CDR3 nucleotides: TGTGCCAGCTCACCGGACAGGGTGGAGAGCGGCTACACCTTC. Protein: CASSPDRVESGYTF.